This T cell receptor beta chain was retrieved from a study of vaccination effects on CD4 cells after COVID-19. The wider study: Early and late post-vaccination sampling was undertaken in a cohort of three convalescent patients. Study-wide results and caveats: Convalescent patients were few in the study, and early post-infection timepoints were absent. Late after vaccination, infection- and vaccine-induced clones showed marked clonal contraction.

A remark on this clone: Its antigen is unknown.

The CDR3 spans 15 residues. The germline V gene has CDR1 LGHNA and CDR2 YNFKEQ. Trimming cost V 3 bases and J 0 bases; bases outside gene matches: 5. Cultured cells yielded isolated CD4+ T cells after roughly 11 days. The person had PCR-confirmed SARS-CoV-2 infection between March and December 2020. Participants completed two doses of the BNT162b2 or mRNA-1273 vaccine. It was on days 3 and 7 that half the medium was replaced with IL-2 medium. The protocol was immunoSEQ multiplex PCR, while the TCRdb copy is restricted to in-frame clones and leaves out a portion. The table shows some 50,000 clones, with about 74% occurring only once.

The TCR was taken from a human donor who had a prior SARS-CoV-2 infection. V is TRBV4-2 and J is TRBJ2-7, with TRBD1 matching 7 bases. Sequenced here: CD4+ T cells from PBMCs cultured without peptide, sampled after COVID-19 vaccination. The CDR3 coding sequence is TGTGCCAGCAGCCAGGGGGACAGCTACTCCTACGAGCAGTACTTC. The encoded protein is CASSQGDSYSYEQYF.